This is a list of T cell receptor beta chains from one sample in a study of beta chain features in type 1 diabetes. The assay was immunoSEQ multiplex PCR, and TCRdb's table has in-frame clones only and misses some. This sample has fewer than 400,000 clones, with 8% found just once. Sequencing used central memory CD4+ T cells from blood. The receptors here all came from a woman aged 18 to 35 in good health. CDR3s include the opening cysteine and the closing phenylalanine or tryptophan. Each record gives: V gene, J gene, CDR3 length, D gene, clone size, CDR3 protein, CDR3 DNA. A D gene is named only where the DNA matches it firmly. Size values are once, few and many counts, or a class for expanded clones, and some rows have none.

V: TRBV29-1
J: TRBJ2-3
length: 15
D: TRBD2
size: few
CDR3: CSVVSGSSNTDTQYF
DNA: TGCAGCGTTGTGAGCGGGAGTTCGAATACAGATACGCAGTATTTT

V: TRBV15
J: TRBJ1-4
length: 14
D: .
size: many
CDR3: CATSSGEGNEKLFF
DNA: TGTGCCACCAGCAGCGGGGAGGGGAATGAAAAACTGTTTTTT

V: TRBV11-2
J: TRBJ2-2
length: 15
D: TRBD2
size: few
CDR3: CASSPLREPPGELFF
DNA: TGTGCCAGCAGCCCCCTGCGGGAGCCCCCCGGGGAGCTGTTTTTT

V: TRBV18
J: TRBJ2-5
length: 13
D: .
size: few
CDR3: CASSPPVGETQYF
DNA: TGTGCCAGCTCACCACCTGTCGGGGAGACCCAGTACTTC

V: TRBV29-1
J: TRBJ1-4
length: 13
D: TRBD1
size: .
CDR3: CSVGDRSHEKLFF
DNA: TGCAGCGTGGGGGACAGGTCTCATGAAAAACTGTTTTTT

V: TRBV4-3
J: TRBJ2-2
length: 20
D: TRBD2
size: .
CDR3: CASSQKRTSGSSANTGELFF
DNA: TGCGCCAGCAGCCAAAAAAGGACTAGCGGGAGCTCAGCGAACACCGGGGAGCTGTTTTTT

V: TRBV9
J: TRBJ1-5
length: 15
D: .
size: few
CDR3: CASSAGPFNHQPQHF
DNA: TGTGCCAGCAGCGCAGGCCCCTTCAACCATCAGCCCCAGCATTTT

V: TRBV7-2
J: TRBJ2-3
length: 14
D: .
size: many
CDR3: CASSSTAFTDTQYF
DNA: TGTGCCAGCAGCTCCACAGCCTTCACAGATACGCAGTATTTT

V: TRBV7-4
J: TRBJ2-1
length: 17
D: .
size: .
CDR3: CASSFKTGICFWNEQFF
DNA: TGTGCCAGCAGCTTTAAAACGGGAATTTGTTTTTGGAATGAGCAGTTCTTC

V: TRBV4-3
J: TRBJ2-6
length: 17
D: .
size: .
CDR3: CASSLGLLPSGANVLTF
DNA: TGCGCCAGCAGCCTGGGGTTGCTACCCTCTGGGGCCAACGTCCTGACTTTC

V: TRBV7-8
J: TRBJ2-4
length: 15
D: TRBD1
size: .
CDR3: CASSFGPGQGDIQYF
DNA: TGTGCCAGCAGCTTTGGGCCCGGACAGGGCGACATTCAGTACTTC

V: TRBV5-1
J: TRBJ2-3
length: 19
D: .
size: .
CDR3: CASSASDRRRESRPDTQYF
DNA: TGCGCCAGCAGCGCCTCGGACAGGCGGCGGGAGAGTAGGCCAGATACGCAGTATTTT

V: TRBV15
J: TRBJ2-6
length: 15
D: .
size: .
CDR3: CATSTLGSGANVLTF
DNA: TGTGCCACCAGCACCTTGGGGAGTGGGGCCAACGTCCTGACTTTC

V: TRBV5-4
J: TRBJ2-7
length: 15
D: TRBD2
size: .
CDR3: CASSLPGLASYEQYF
DNA: TGTGCCAGCAGCCTCCCGGGACTAGCATCCTACGAGCAGTACTTC

V: TRBV5-1
J: TRBJ2-1
length: 14
D: .
size: .
CDR3: CASGNWFRRGEQFF
DNA: TGCGCCAGCGGCAACTGGTTTAGGAGGGGAGAGCAGTTCTTC

V: TRBV7-8
J: TRBJ2-7
length: 13
D: TRBD1
size: few
CDR3: CASSFGTDYEQYF
DNA: TGTGCCAGCAGCTTCGGGACAGATTACGAGCAGTACTTC